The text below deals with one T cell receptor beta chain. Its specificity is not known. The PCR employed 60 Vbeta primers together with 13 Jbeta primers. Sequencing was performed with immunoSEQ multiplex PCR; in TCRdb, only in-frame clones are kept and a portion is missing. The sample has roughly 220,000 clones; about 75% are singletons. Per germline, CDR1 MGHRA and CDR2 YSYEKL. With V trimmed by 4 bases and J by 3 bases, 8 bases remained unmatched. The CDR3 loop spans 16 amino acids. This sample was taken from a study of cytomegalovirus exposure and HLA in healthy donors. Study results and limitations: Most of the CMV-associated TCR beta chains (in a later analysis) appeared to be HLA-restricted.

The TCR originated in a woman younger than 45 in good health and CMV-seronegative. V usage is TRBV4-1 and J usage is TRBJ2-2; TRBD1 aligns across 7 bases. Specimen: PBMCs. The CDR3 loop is CASSRDRVEYTGELFF. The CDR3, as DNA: TGCGCCAGCAGCCGTGACAGGGTCGAATACACCGGGGAGCTGTTTTTT.